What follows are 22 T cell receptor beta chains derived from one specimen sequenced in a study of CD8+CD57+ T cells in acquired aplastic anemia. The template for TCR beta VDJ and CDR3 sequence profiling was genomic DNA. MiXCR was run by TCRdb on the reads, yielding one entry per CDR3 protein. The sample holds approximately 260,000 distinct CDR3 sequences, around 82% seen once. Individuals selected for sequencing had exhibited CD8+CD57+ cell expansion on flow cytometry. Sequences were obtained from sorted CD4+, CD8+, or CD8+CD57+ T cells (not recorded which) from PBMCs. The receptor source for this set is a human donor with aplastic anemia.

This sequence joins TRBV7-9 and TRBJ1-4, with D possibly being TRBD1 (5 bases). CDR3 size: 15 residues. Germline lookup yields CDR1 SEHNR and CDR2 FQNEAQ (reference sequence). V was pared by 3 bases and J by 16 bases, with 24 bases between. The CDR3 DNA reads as TGTGCCAGCAGCTTTCAAAGGAGCGGGGGGGACGAAGAGTTTTTT. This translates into CASSFQRSGGDEEFF.

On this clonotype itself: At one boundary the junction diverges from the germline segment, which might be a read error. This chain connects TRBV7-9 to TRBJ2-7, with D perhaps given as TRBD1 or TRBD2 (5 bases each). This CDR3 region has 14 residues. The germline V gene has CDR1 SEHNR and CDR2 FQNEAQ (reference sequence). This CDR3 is CASSLRGRSGANVF. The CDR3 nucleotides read TGTGCCAGCAGCTTACGGGGTAGATCCGGGGCCAACGTCTTC.

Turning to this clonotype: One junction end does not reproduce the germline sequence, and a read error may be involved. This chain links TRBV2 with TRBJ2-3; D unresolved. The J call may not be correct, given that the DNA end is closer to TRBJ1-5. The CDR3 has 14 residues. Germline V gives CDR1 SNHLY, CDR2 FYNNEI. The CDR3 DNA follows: TGTGCCAGCAGTGAGGCGGGTGGCCATCAGCCGCAGCATTTT. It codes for CASSEAGGHQPQHF.

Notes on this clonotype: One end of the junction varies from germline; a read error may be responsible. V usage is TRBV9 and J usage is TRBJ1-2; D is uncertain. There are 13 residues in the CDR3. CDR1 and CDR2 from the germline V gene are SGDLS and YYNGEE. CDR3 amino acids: CASSERSATQYFF. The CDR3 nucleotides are TGTGCCAGCAGCGAAAGGTCTGCAACGCAGTACTTTTTC.

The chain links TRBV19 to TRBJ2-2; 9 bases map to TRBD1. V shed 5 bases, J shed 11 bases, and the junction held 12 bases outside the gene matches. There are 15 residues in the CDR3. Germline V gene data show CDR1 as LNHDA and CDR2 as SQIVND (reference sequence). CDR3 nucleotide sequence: TGTGCCAGTAGTGGGACAGGGACTTCTTCCAATGAGCTGTTTTTT. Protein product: CASSGTGTSSNELFF.

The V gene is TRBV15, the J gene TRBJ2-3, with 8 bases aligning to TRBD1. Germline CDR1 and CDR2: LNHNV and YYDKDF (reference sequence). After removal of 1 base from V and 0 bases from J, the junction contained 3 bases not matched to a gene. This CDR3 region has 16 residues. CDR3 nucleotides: TGTGCCACCAGCAGAGCGGACAGGGAAAGCACAGATACGCAGTATTTT. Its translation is CATSRADRESTDTQYF.

The CDR3 DNA follows: TGTGCCACCAGTGATACCCCGGACAGGGTGTACTACGAGCAGTACTTC. This sequence encodes CATSDTPDRVYYEQYF. The chain employs TRBV24-1 and TRBJ2-7; TRBD1 matches at 8 bases. V shed 3 bases and J 3 bases; nucleotides not matched to a gene: 9. CDR1 and CDR2 (germline): KGHDR, SFDVKD. This CDR3 comprises 16 residues.

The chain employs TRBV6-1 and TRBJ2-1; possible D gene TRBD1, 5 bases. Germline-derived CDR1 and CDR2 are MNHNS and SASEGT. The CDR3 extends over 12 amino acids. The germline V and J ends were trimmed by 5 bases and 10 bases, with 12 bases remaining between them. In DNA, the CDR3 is TGTGCCAGCAGTCCCCTTAGACAGGAGCAGTTCTTC. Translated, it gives CASSPLRQEQFF.

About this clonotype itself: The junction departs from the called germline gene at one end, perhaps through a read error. The CDR3 bases are TGTGCCAGCAGTGGAGGAGGGCAAGTGACCCAGTACTTC. Amino acids: CASSGGGQVTQYF. The rearrangement uses TRBV9 and TRBJ2-5, with D possibly matching TRBD2 (6 bases). The CDR3 extends over 13 amino acids. Germline V gene lookup returns CDR1 SGDLS and CDR2 YYNGEE. The variable domain in full, completed from reference TRBV9 and TRBJ2-5, reads DSGVTQTPKHLITATGQRVTLRCSPRSGDLSVYWYQQSLDQGLQFLIQYYNGEERAKGNILERFSAQQFPDLHSELNLSSLELGDSALYFCASSGGGQVTQYFGPGTRLLVL.

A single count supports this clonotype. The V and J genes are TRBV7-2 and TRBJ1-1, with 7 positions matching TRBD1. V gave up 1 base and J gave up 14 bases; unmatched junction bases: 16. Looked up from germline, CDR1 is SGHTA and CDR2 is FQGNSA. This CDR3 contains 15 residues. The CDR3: CASSLEGAGKQYFFF. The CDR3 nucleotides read TGTGCCAGCAGCTTAGAGGGGGCAGGAAAGCAGTACTTCTTCTTT.

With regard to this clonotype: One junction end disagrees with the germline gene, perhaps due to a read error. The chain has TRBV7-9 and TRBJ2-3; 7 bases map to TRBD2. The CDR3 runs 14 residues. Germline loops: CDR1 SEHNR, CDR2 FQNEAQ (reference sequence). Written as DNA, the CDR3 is TGTGCCAGCAGCTTGGCGTCCCAAACGACTATGGGGGGGTTT. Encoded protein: CASSLASQTTMGGF.

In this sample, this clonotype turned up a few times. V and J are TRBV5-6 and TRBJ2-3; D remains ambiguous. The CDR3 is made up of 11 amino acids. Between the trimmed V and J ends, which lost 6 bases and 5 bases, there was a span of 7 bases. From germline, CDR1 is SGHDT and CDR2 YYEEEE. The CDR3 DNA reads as TGTGCCAGCACGTCGGTAGATACGCAGTATTTT. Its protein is CASTSVDTQYF.

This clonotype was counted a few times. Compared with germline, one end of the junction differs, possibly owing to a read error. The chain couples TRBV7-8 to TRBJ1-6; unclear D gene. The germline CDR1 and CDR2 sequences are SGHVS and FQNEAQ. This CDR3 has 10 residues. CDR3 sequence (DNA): TGCGCCAGCAGCCCCAGTCTCCTCCACTTT. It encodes CASSPSLLHF.

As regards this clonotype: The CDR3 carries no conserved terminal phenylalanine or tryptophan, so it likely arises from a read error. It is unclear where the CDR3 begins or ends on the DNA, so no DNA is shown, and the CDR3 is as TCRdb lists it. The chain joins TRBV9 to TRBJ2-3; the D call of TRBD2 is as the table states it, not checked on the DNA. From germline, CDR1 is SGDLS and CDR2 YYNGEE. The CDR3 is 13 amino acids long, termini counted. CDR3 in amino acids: CASSDSSRGYTFV.

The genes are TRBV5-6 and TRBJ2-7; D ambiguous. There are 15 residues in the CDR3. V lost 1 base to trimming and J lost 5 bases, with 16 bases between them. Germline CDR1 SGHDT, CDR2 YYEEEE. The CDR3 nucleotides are TGTGCCAGCAGCTTGAGTACACAGAGCCTCGACGAGCAGTACTTC. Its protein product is CASSLSTQSLDEQYF.

This CDR3 is CASSNSSGGRHEQFF. The CDR3 DNA is TGCGCCAGCTCGAACTCCTCGGGGGGGCGGCATGAGCAGTTCTTC. The genes are TRBV5-1 and TRBJ2-1, with 8 bases lining up with TRBD2. This CDR3 region has 15 residues. Unmatched junction bases numbered 14, after V lost 7 bases and J lost 8 bases. CDR1 is SGHRS, CDR2 YFSETQ, per germline. The full variable domain, in which reference TRBV5-1 and TRBJ2-1 provide the parts outside the CDR3, is KAGVTQTPRYLIKTRGQQVTLSCSPISGHRSVSWYQQTPGQGLQFLFEYFSETQRNKGNFPGRFSGRQFSNSRSEMNVSTLELGDSALYLCASSNSSGGRHEQFFGPGTRLTVL.

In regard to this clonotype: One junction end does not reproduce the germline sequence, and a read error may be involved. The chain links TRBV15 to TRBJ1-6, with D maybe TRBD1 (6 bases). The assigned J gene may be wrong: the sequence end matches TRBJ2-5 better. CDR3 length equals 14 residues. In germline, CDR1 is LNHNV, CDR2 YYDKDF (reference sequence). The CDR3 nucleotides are TGTGCCAGCAGCACGGACAGCGAGCATTCACCCCAGTACTTC. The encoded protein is CASSTDSEHSPQYF.

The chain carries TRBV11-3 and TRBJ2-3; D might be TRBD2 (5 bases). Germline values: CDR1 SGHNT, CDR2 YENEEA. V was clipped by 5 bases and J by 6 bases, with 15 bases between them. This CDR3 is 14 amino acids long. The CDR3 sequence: CASSRADGPDTQYF. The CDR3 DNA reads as TGTGCCAGCAGCCGAGCGGACGGTCCCGATACGCAGTATTTT.

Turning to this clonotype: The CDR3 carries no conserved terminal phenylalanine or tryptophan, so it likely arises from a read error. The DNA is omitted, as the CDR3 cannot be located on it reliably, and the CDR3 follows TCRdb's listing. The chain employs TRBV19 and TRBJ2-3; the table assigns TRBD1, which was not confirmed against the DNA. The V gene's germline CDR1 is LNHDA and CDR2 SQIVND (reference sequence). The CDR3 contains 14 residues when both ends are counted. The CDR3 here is CASSFPELPGTPYN.

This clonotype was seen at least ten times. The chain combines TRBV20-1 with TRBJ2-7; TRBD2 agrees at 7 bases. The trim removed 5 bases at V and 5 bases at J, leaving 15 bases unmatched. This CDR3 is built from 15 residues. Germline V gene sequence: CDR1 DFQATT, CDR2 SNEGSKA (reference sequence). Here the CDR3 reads CSAPTSSGGRDEQYF. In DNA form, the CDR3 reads TGCAGTGCTCCTACATCCTCGGGGGGTCGGGACGAGCAGTACTTC.

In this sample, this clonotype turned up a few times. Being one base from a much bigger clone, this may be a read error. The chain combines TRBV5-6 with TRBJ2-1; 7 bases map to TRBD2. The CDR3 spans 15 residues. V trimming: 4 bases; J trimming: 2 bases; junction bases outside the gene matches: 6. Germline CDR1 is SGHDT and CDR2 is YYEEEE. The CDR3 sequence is CASSMGEGAYNEQFF. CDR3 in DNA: TGTGCCAGCAGCATGGGGGAGGGAGCCTACAATGAGCAGTTCTTC.

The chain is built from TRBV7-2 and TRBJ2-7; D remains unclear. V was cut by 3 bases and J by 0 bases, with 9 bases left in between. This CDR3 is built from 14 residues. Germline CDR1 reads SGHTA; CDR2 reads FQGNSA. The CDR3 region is CASSLQATSYEQYF. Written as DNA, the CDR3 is TGTGCCAGCAGCTTGCAGGCGACCTCCTACGAGCAGTACTTC.